A single sample gave rise to the 28 T cell receptor beta chains below, sequenced in a study of T cell responses to AZD1222 COVID-19 vaccine (dated by TCRdb to the early 2020s). Receptor amplification or capture employed the immunoSEQ multiplex PCR assay. The immuneACCESS repertoire file appears here via TCRdb, limited to in-frame rearrangements. These files lack a portion of the clones; in checked studies, under half of the deficit traces to unresolved V genes, and the cause of the others is not known. The sample has 75,000 to 100,000 clones on record, approximately 87% of them singletons. The ten biggest clones cover 26% of the sample. The time point label on this specimen signifies: baseline before first vaccination. The starting material was peripheral blood, obtained on day 0 of AZD1222 vaccination. Every receptor here comes from an adult in good health.

This rearrangement joins TRBV7-3 to TRBJ2-2; the D gene is possibly TRBD1 (5 bases). The CDR3 is made up of 12 amino acids. Germline V gene data show CDR1 as SGHTA and CDR2 as FQGTGA. The V gene lost 8 bases and the J gene lost 7 bases, with 11 bases spanning the gap. CDR3 DNA: TGTGCCAGCGGGGAAAGGGGCGGGGAGCTGTTTTTT. The encoded protein is CASGERGGELFF.

A single count supports this clone. The V and J genes are TRBV28 and TRBJ1-5; TRBD1 matches 9 bases. The CDR3 length is 16 residues. Looked up from germline, CDR1 is MDHEN and CDR2 is SYDVKM. V gave up 5 bases and J gave up 4 bases; unmatched junction bases: 9. The CDR3 spells CASSGTGQGNNQPQHF. The CDR3, as DNA: TGTGCCAGCAGTGGAACGGGACAGGGAAATAATCAGCCCCAGCATTTT.

This CDR3 is CASSWGGSGTDTQYF. CDR3 bases: TGTGCCAGCAGCTGGGGGGGCAGCGGCACAGATACGCAGTATTTT. J is TRBJ2-3 and V is TRBV7-3; tentatively, D is TRBD2 (7 bases). Germline CDR1 SGHTA, CDR2 FQGTGA. The V end lost 4 bases, the J end lost 1 base, and 12 bases lay between the germline ends. The CDR3 covers 15 residues.

The chain combines TRBV9 with TRBJ1-2; D remains unclear. This CDR3 spans 15 amino acids. The germline V gene encodes CDR1 SGDLS and CDR2 YYNGEE. Trimming took off 4 bases at V and 3 bases at J, with 16 bases between the two ends. The CDR3 protein is CASSTRELPDYGYTF. DNA for the CDR3: TGTGCCAGCAGCACCCGCGAGTTACCGGACTATGGCTACACCTTC.

The gene calls are TRBV11-2 and TRBJ1-3, with 10 bases that match TRBD1. With V trimmed by 3 bases and J by 4 bases, 3 bases remained unmatched. Germline CDR1 SGHAT, CDR2 FQNNGV. The CDR3 extends over 15 amino acids. The CDR3 region has the DNA TGTGCCAGCAGCTTTGACAGGGGGCTCGGAAACACCATATATTTT. Encoded protein: CASSFDRGLGNTIYF. Variable domain in full (rest from reference TRBV11-2 and TRBJ1-3): EAGVAQSPRYKIIEKRQSVAFWCNPISGHATLYWYQQILGQGPKLLIQFQNNGVVDDSQLPKDRFSAERLKGVDSTLKIQPAKLEDSAVYLCASSFDRGLGNTIYFGEGSWLTVV.

In its sample, this clone was seen once. CDR3 loop: CASSIWGLNSPLHF. DNA of the CDR3: TGTGCCAGTAGTATCTGGGGGCTGAATTCACCCCTCCACTTT. The V call is TRBV19, the J call TRBJ1-6; D possibly corresponds to TRBD1 (6 bases). The germline V gene encodes CDR1 LNHDA and CDR2 SQIVND (reference sequence). This CDR3 spans 14 amino acids. Deletions cut 3 bases from V and 7 bases from J, with 10 bases between.

The CDR3 spells CASSEEVGAASQETQYF. DNA for the CDR3: TGTGCCAGCAGTGAAGAGGTAGGAGCGGCCTCCCAAGAGACCCAGTACTTC. V gene TRBV6-1 combines with J gene TRBJ2-5, with D possibly being TRBD2 (5 bases). V was pared by 1 base and J by 1 base, with 16 bases between. The CDR3 covers 17 residues. The germline V gene has CDR1 MNHNS and CDR2 SASEGT.

The chain links TRBV13 to TRBJ2-7, with TRBD2 matching 9 bases. The CDR3 consists of 18 residues. Germline lookup yields CDR1 PRHDT and CDR2 FYEKMQ (reference sequence). Trimming cost V 0 bases and J 5 bases; bases outside gene matches: 14. The CDR3 DNA sequence: TGTGCCAGCAGCTTAGGCCTAAGGAGGCTAGCGGGATCGCACGAGCAGTACTTC. Residues: CASSLGLRRLAGSHEQYF.

This chain links TRBV12-3 or TRBV12-4 with TRBJ2-7, with 7 bases aligning to TRBD1. The CDR3 sequence is 13 residues long. Trimming removed 6 bases from V and 2 bases from J; junction bases left unmatched: 4. This CDR3 is CASSLQGTYEQYF. CDR3 coding DNA: TGTGCCAGCAGCCTACAGGGGACCTACGAGCAGTACTTC.

V is TRBV10-3 and J is TRBJ1-6, with no clear D. CDR3 size: 13 residues. Trimming took off 4 bases at V and 10 bases at J, with 11 bases between the two ends. From germline, CDR1 is ENHRY and CDR2 SYGVKD. CDR3 DNA sequence: TGTGCCATCAGTGCCCCGGGGAAATCACCCCTCCACTTT. This translates into CAISAPGKSPLHF.

This CDR3 is CASSYDRTDGYTF. CDR3 bases: TGTGCCAGCAGCTACGACAGGACCGATGGCTACACCTTC. The rearrangement links TRBV5-6 to TRBJ1-2, with a tentative D call TRBD1 (6 bases). Germline-derived CDR1 and CDR2 are SGHDT and YYEEEE. V was cut by 3 bases and J by 6 bases, with 12 bases left in between. The CDR3 length is 13 residues.

The V call is TRBV30, the J call TRBJ2-7; TRBD2 aligns across 10 bases. CDR3 length equals 15 residues. Germline CDR1 and CDR2: GTSNPN and SVGIG (reference sequence). V lost 7 bases, J lost 0 bases, and 9 bases stayed unmatched. In nucleotides, the CDR3 is TGTGCCTCCATTAGCGGGAGGTTAAGCTCCTACGAGCAGTACTTC. This encodes CASISGRLSSYEQYF.

The chain links TRBV2 to TRBJ1-2; TRBD1 aligns across 11 bases. V was clipped by 7 bases and J by 5 bases; unmatched bases: 6. The CDR3 extends over 14 amino acids. Germline V gene sequence: CDR1 SNHLY, CDR2 FYNNEI. CDR3 region: CASNGQGADYGYTF. The CDR3, as DNA: TGTGCCAGCAATGGACAGGGGGCAGATTATGGCTACACCTTC.

The V call is TRBV5-1, the J call TRBJ2-6; a possible D gene is TRBD1 (5 bases). From germline, CDR1 is SGHRS and CDR2 YFSETQ. The CDR3 spans 18 residues. V lost 2 bases and J 1 base, leaving 16 bases between the germline ends. CDR3 sequence reads: CASSFDSLQQSGANVLTF. The CDR3 coding sequence is TGCGCCAGCAGCTTTGACAGCCTACAACAATCTGGGGCCAACGTCCTGACTTTC.

The V and J genes are TRBV6-5 and TRBJ2-7; no reliable D call. In germline, CDR1 is MNHEY, CDR2 SVGAGI. The CDR3 is 14 residues long. Trimming pared 4 bases from V and 0 bases from J, leaving 10 bases between. In DNA, the CDR3 is TGTGCCAGCAGTTGGTCCAGGACCTCCTACGAGCAGTACTTC. It specifies CASSWSRTSYEQYF.

V gene TRBV27 combines with J gene TRBJ1-1, with 7 bases fitting TRBD1. Germline CDR1 is MNHEY and CDR2 is SMNVEV (reference sequence). The CDR3 has 17 residues. Germline trimming cut 5 bases from V and 2 bases from J; bases unmatched to any gene: 14. CDR3 DNA: TGTGCCAGCAGTACCTCACGTTTGGGACAGTTTAACACTGAAGCTTTCTTT. This gives the protein CASSTSRLGQFNTEAFF.

The chain couples TRBV19 to TRBJ2-2; tentatively, D is TRBD1 (5 bases). Deletions cut 1 base from V and 6 bases from J, with 12 bases between. The CDR3 is 15 residues long. The V gene's germline CDR1 is LNHDA and CDR2 SQIVND (reference sequence). CDR3 bases: TGTGCCAGTAGTATAGTCCAGGGTAGGCCCGGGGAGCTGTTTTTT. As protein: CASSIVQGRPGELFF. The variable domain in full, completed from reference TRBV19 and TRBJ2-2, reads DGGITQSPKYLFRKEGQNVTLSCEQNLNHDAMYWYRQDPGQGLRLIYYSQIVNDFQKGDIAEGYSVSREKKESFPLTVTSAQKNPTAFYLCASSIVQGRPGELFFGEGSRLTVL.

This clone was counted a single time. The V gene is TRBV7-3, the J gene TRBJ2-5; 7 bases map to TRBD2. Per the germline V gene, CDR1 is SGHTA and CDR2 is FQGTGA. The CDR3 runs 15 residues. Trimming cost V 2 bases and J 1 base; bases outside gene matches: 4. CDR3 residues: CASSLLGGLQETQYF. CDR3 nucleotide sequence: TGTGCCAGCAGCTTATTGGGAGGGCTCCAAGAGACCCAGTACTTC.

In DNA, the CDR3 is TGCGCCAGCAGCCAAGGGACAGGGGGCGTGTCCTACGAGCAGTACTTC. Protein product: CASSQGTGGVSYEQYF. The V and J genes are TRBV4-3 and TRBJ2-7, with 11 bases fitting TRBD1. This CDR3 region has 16 residues. V trimming: 1 base; J trimming: 1 base; junction bases outside the gene matches: 3. Germline V lookup: CDR1 LGHNA, CDR2 YSLEER.

CDR3 coding DNA: TGTGCCAGCAGCCAAGCGGCTGTCACGAACACCGGGGAGCTGTTTTTT. Encoded protein: CASSQAAVTNTGELFF. The chain joins TRBV4-2 to TRBJ2-2; D unclear. V was shortened by 1 base and J by 0 bases, with 9 bases between the two germline ends. The CDR3 is 16 amino acids. CDR1 and CDR2 (germline): LGHNA, YNFKEQ.

This clone has only one observation. The rearrangement links TRBV7-8 to TRBJ2-3; no definite D call. Germline values: CDR1 SGHVS, CDR2 FQNEAQ. V lost 4 bases, J lost 0 bases, and 8 bases lay in between. The CDR3 has 14 amino acids. CDR3: CASSSRRSTDTQYF. The CDR3 region has the DNA TGTGCCAGCAGCTCTCGACGGAGCACAGATACGCAGTATTTT.

The gene calls are TRBV7-9 and TRBJ2-1, with 7 bases that match TRBD1. Germline CDR1 SEHNR, CDR2 FQNEAQ (reference sequence). The V gene end was trimmed by 7 bases and the J gene end by 3 bases; junction bases not matched to a gene: 9. CDR3 length: 15 residues. CDR3: CASTPPGTDYNEQFF. The DNA of the CDR3 is TGTGCCAGCACCCCTCCGGGGACAGACTACAATGAGCAGTTCTTC.

The V and J genes are TRBV19 and TRBJ1-1; D is unresolved. Germline CDR1 and CDR2: LNHDA and SQIVND (reference sequence). The germline V and J ends were trimmed by 3 bases and 3 bases, with 11 bases remaining between them. The CDR3 extends over 14 amino acids. CDR3 sequence (DNA): TGTGCCAGTAGTATCGGACCTAGCGACACTGAAGCTTTCTTT. This translates into CASSIGPSDTEAFF.

V gene TRBV7-3 combines with J gene TRBJ2-7; TRBD1 might be the D (6 bases). V gave up 6 bases and J gave up 3 bases, with 12 bases separating them. The CDR3 has 13 amino acids. The germline gives CDR1 SGHTA, CDR2 FQGTGA. The CDR3, as DNA: TGTGCCAGCAGTGGACAGCGGATCTACGAGCAGTACTTC. It specifies CASSGQRIYEQYF.

CDR3 sequence (DNA): TGTGCCAGCAGCTTAGGACTAGCGGGAAGACCCTCTGGGGCCAACGTCCTGACTTTC. This translates into CASSLGLAGRPSGANVLTF. The chain uses TRBV7-2 and TRBJ2-6, with 11 bases aligning to TRBD2. Germline lookup yields CDR1 SGHTA and CDR2 FQGNSA. V lost 1 base and J lost 0; bases outside the gene matches: 5. The CDR3 totals 19 residues. Supplemented by reference TRBV7-2 and TRBJ2-6, the full variable domain reads GAGVSQSPSNKVTEKGKDVELRCDPISGHTALYWYRQSLGQGLEFLIYFQGNSAPDKSGLPSDRFSAERTGGSVSTLTIQRTQQEDSAVYLCASSLGLAGRPSGANVLTFGAGSRLTVL.

The chain links TRBV5-3 to TRBJ1-5; D is possibly TRBD1 (5 bases). TRBV5-3 is labeled an ORF, and its function is uncertain. V was shortened by 8 bases and J by 0 bases, with 15 bases between the two germline ends. The CDR3 consists of 15 residues. The CDR3 nucleotides read TGTGCCAGCCTCTCGGGGACGGTTAGCAATCAGCCCCAGCATTTT. Encoded protein: CASLSGTVSNQPQHF.

The V and J genes are TRBV19 and TRBJ2-1; TRBD1 agrees at 7 bases. The germline gives CDR1 LNHDA, CDR2 SQIVND (reference sequence). With 10 bases clipped from V and 0 bases from J, the junction kept 9 bases outside the gene matches. This CDR3 spans 15 amino acids. The CDR3 DNA reads TGTGCCACTACCATTGACAGGGCCTCCTACAATGAGCAGTTCTTC. This codes for CATTIDRASYNEQFF.

The rearrangement uses TRBV4-1 and TRBJ2-3; D uncertain. Deletions cut 2 bases from V and 0 bases from J, with 9 bases between. The CDR3 contains 15 residues. Germline CDR1 and CDR2: MGHRA and YSYEKL. As DNA, the CDR3 is TGCGCCAGCAGCCAACTCCAGGCTAGCACAGATACGCAGTATTTT. Translating it yields CASSQLQASTDTQYF.